This record covers a single TCR beta chain. This clonotype was counted ten times or more. The antigen this receptor binds is unknown. No base qualities exist here, and no much larger clone lies one base off it. To prepare the library, 5' RACE was applied. The listed sequencing device is NextSeq 500. The TCR library protocol attached a unique molecular identifier to each TCR cDNA molecule to allow correction of PCR and sequencing errors. The authors' analysis ran thus. TCR identification, UMI-based error correction and CDR3 extraction were all carried out with Decombinator tools. Expanded TCRs were defined as those above a frequency of 2 per 1,000, corresponding to the top 1% of the tumor frequency distribution. Expanded tumor TCRs were classed as regional if statistically deemed absent (corrected P<0.05) from at least one tumor region, otherwise ubiquitous. Renyi diversity was calculated using the R vegan package after each repertoire was subsampled 100 times to 5,000 TCRs. CDR3 similarity networks were built from amino acid triplet string-kernel similarity, with CDR3s being connected when pairwise similarity was above 0.82. TCRdb took the public reads, trimmed them with fastp at Q25, ran MiXCR for clone calling and kept in-frame beta chains. Each entry merges the rows of one CDR3 protein and shows their most common DNA and genes. The V and J calls come from TCRdb's annotation, not from the publication. Recorded for this sample are fewer than 30,000 distinct CDR3 sequences; more than 5.5% of them occurred a single time. Of the sample, 24% is held by the ten largest clones.

This sample's time point label indicates: sample taken at primary tumor resection. The donors were some 72 patients from the lung TRACERx cohort who had early-stage, untreated non-small cell lung cancer. Whole RNA extracted from tumor and nontumor lung tissue, or from cryopreserved PBMC samples, was used for TCR sequencing without cell sorting. Only patients for whom sufficient RNA was available from at least two tumor regions were selected for TCR sequencing. A lung pathologist reviewed the tumor and adjacent nontumor lung specimens before the specimens were selected. CDR1 is given as DFQATT and CDR2 as SNEGSKA, both from the germline V gene (reference sequence). From the cysteine up to the phenylalanine, the CDR3 has a length of 15 residues. Only the CDR3 DNA is retained, 45 bases long and in frame from the first base. This record belongs to a study of spatial heterogeneity in lung cancer (dated by TCRdb to 2018 to 2020). Regarding the complete study: More beta-chain than alpha-chain transcripts were consistently detected, likely reflecting higher beta-chain transcript abundance. TCR transcript counts in tumor regions correlated strongly with a T cell transcriptional module score from matched bulk RNA-seq. In the raw uncorrected reads, each unique combination of TCR and UMI appeared more than ten times on average. In non-small cell lung cancer, the study quantitatively compared TCR alpha and beta repertoires across several tumor regions, matched nontumor lung, and blood. Nonsynonymous mutation counts, determined by whole-exome sequencing of tumor tissue, were related to TCR repertoire features. At surgery, fewer than 250 tumor regions, around 68 matched nontumor lung samples and 56 PBMC samples were TCR-sequenced for both alpha and beta chains. What the study reported, not specific to this receptor: TCR-seq coverage of tumor T cells was estimated to be only approximately 7.3% for alpha chains and about 13% for beta chains. Additional single-cell paired TCR alpha and beta sequencing was considered necessary to confirm, at a functional level, the hypothesis that regional TCRs recognize regional mutations. The count of ubiquitous expanded TCRs correlated with the count of ubiquitous nonsynonymous mutations, and the count of regional expanded TCRs correlated with the count of regional nonsynonymous mutations. A correlation was observed between the number of expanded intratumoral alpha and beta TCRs and the tumor nonsynonymous mutation count.

The TCR sequence derives from a male donor with early-stage non-small cell lung cancer. The sample consisted of lung tumor tissue, taken at surgery. The chain couples TRBV20-1 to TRBJ2-5, and TRBD1 aligns with 7 junction nucleotides. The CDR3 region has the sequence CSRSLDRARQETQYF. The nucleotides are TGCAGCAGATCCCTTGACAGGGCCCGCCAGGAGACCCAGTACTTC.